This T cell receptor (beta chain) was captured by sequencing in a study of PD-1 blockade in classical Hodgkin lymphoma. Germline V gene sequence: CDR1 ENHRY, CDR2 SYGVKD. V was pared by 0 bases and J by 0 bases, with 6 bases between. The CDR3 runs 15 residues. Produced via immunoSEQ multiplex PCR; TCRdb's table is partial and in-frame only. The sample carries about 98,000 clones, more than 90% recorded once. Every patient relapsed after autologous stem cell transplantation, and brentuximab vedotin exposure varied. This clonotype originated in a human donor with classical Hodgkin lymphoma. The rearrangement joins TRBV10-3 to TRBJ1-3; possibly TRBD1 for D (5 bases). The sample consisted of peripheral blood mononuclear cells (PBMCs), taken at baseline. For the CDR3, the DNA is TGTGCCATCAGTGAGTCGGGGGGCTCTGGAAACACCATATATTTT. As protein: CAISESGGSGNTIYF.